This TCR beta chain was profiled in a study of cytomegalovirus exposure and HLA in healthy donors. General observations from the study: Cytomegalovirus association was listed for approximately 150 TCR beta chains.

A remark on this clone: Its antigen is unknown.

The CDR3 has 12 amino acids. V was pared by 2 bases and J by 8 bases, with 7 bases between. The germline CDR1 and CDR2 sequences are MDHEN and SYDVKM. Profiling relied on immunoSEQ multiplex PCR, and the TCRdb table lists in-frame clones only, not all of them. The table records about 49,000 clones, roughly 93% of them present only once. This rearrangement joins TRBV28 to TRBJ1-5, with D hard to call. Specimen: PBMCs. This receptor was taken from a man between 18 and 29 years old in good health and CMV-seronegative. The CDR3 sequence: CASSLIGKPQHF. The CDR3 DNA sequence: TGTGCCAGCAGTTTAATCGGTAAGCCCCAGCATTTT.